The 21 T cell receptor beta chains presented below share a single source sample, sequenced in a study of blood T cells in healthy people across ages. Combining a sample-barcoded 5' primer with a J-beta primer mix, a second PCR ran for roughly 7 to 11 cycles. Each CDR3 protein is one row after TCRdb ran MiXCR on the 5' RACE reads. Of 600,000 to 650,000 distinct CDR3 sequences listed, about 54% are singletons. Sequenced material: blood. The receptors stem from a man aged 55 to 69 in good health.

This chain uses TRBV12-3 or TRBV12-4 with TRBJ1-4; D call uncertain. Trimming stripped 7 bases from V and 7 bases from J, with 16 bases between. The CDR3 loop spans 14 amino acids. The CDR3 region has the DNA TGTGCCAGCACTGCCTGGGGAGGGTCTGAAAAACTGTTTTTT. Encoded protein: CASTAWGGSEKLFF.

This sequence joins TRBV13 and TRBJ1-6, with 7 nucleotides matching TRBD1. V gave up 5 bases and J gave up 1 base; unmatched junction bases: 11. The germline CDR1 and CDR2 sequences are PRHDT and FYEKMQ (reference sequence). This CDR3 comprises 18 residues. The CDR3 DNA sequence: TGTGCCAGCAGCACCCGGACAGGTAGAAGGTCCTATAATTCACCCCTCCACTTT. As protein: CASSTRTGRRSYNSPLHF.

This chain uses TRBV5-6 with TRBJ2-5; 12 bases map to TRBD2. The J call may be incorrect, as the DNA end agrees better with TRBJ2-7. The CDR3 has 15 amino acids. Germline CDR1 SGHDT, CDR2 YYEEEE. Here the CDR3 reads CASSLTSGGMNEQYF. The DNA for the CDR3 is TGTGCCAGCAGCTTGACTAGCGGGGGGATGAACGAGCAGTACTTC.

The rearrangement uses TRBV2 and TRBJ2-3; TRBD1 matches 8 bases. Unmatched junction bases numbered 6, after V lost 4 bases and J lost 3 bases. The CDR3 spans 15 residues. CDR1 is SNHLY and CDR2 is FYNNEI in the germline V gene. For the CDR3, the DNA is TGTGCCAGCAGTGCGAGGACAGGGCAAACAGATACGCAGTATTTT. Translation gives CASSARTGQTDTQYF. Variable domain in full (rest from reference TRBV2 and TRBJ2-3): EPEVTQTPSHQVTQMGQEVILRCVPISNHLYFYWYRQILGQKVEFLVSFYNNEISEKSEIFDDQFSVERPDGSNFTLKIRSTKLEDSAMYFCASSARTGQTDTQYFGPGTRLTVL.

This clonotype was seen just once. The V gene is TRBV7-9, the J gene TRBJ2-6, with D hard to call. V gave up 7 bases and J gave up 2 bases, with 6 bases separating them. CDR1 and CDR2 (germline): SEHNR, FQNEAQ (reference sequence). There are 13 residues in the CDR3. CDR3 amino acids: CASTNPGANVLTF. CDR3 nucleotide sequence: TGTGCCAGCACCAACCCTGGGGCCAACGTCCTGACTTTC.

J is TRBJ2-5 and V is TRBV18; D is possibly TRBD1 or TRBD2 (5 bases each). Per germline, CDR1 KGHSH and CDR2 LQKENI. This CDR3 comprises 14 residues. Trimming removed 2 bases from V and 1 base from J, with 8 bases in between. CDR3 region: CASSPSGTQETQYF. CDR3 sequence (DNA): TGTGCCAGCTCACCATCCGGGACCCAAGAGACCCAGTACTTC.

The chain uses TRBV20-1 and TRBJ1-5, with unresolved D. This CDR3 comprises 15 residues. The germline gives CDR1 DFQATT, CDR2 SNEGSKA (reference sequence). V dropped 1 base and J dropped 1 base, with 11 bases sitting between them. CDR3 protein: CSARAGQISNQPQHF. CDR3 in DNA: TGCAGTGCTAGAGCTGGGCAGATAAGCAATCAGCCCCAGCATTTT.

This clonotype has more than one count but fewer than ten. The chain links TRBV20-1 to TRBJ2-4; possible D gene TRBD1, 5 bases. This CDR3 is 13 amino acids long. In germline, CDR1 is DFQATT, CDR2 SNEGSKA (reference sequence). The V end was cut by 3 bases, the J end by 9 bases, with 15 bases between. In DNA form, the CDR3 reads TGCAGTGCTAGGTCAACGGCGACAGTCATTCAGTACTTC. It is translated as CSARSTATVIQYF.

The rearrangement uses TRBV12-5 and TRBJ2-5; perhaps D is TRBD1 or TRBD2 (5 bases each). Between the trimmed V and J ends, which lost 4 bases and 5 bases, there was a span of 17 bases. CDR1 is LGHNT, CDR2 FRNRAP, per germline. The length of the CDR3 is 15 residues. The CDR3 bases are TGTGCTAGTGGTTCCAAAGGGACCCTCCCGGAGACCCAGTACTTC. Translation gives CASGSKGTLPETQYF.

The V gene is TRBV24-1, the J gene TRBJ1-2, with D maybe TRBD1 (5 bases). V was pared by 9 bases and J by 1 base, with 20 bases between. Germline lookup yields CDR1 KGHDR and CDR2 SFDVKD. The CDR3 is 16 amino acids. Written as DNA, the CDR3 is TGTGCCACCCCGACGGATCTAGGACACCGTAACTATGGCTACACCTTC. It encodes CATPTDLGHRNYGYTF.

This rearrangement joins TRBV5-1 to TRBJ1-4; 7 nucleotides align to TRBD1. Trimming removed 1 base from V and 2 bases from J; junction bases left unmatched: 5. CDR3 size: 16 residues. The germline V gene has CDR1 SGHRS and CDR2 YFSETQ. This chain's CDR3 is CASSLTGASTNEKLFF. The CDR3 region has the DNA TGCGCCAGCAGCTTGACAGGGGCGAGCACTAATGAAAAACTGTTTTTT.

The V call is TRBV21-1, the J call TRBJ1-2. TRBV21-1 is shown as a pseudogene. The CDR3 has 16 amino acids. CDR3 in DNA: TGTGCCAGCAGCAAAGTGGCAACCAGAGGAAACTATGGCTACACCTTC. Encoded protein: CASSKVATRGNYGYTF.

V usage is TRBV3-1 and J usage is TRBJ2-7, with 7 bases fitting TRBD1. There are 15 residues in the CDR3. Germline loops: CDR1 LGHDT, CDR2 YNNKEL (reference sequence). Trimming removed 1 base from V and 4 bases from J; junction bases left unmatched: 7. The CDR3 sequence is CASSQGGGAYYEQYF. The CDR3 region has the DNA TGTGCCAGCAGCCAAGGAGGGGGCGCATATTACGAGCAGTACTTC.

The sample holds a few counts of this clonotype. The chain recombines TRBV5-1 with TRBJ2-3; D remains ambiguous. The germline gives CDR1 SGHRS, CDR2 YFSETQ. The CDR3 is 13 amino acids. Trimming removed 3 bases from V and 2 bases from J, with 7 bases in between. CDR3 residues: CASSSQATDTQYF. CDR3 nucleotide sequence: TGCGCCAGCAGCTCTCAGGCCACAGATACGCAGTATTTT.

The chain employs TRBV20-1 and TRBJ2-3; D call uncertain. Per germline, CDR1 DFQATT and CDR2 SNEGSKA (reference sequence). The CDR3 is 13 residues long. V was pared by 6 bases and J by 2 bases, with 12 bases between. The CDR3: CSAIGGLTDTQYF. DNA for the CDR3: TGCAGTGCGATCGGCGGCCTCACAGATACGCAGTATTTT.

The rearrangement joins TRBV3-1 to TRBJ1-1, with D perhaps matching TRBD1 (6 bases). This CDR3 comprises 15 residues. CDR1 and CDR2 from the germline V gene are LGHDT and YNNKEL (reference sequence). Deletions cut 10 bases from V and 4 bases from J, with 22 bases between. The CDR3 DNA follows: TGTGCCACCCGGGACGGGGGCGCGGTTGGCACTGAAGCTTTCTTT. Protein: CATRDGGAVGTEAFF.

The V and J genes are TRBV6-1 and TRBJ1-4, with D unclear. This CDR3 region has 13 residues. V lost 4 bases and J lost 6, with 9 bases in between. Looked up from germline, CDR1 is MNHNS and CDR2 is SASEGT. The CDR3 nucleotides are TGTGCCAGCAGTGGAATCCGGGATGAAAAACTGTTTTTT. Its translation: CASSGIRDEKLFF.

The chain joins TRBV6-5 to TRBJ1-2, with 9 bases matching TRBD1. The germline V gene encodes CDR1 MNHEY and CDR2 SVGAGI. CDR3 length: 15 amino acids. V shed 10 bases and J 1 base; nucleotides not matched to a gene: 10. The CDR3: CATQDRGRSNYGYTF. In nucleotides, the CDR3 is TGTGCCACCCAGGACAGGGGCCGGAGTAACTATGGCTACACCTTC.

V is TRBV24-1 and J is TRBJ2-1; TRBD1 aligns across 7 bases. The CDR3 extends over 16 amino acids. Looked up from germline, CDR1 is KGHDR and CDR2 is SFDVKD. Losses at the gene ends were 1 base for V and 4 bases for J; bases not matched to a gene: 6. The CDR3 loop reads CATSDLSGGQYNEQFF. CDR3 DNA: TGTGCCACCAGTGATTTAAGTGGGGGACAGTACAATGAGCAGTTCTTC.

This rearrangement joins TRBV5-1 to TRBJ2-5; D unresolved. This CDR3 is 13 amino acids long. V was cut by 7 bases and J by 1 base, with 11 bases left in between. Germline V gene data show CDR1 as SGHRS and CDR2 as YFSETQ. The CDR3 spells CASGTETQETQYF. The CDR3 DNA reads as TGCGCCAGCGGAACAGAGACCCAAGAGACCCAGTACTTC.

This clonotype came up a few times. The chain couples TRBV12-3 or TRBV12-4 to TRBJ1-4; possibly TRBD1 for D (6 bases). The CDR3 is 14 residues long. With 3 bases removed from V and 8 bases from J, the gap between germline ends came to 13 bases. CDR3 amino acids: CASSFWGQNEKLFF. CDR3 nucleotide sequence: TGTGCCAGCAGTTTTTGGGGGCAAAACGAAAAACTGTTTTTT.